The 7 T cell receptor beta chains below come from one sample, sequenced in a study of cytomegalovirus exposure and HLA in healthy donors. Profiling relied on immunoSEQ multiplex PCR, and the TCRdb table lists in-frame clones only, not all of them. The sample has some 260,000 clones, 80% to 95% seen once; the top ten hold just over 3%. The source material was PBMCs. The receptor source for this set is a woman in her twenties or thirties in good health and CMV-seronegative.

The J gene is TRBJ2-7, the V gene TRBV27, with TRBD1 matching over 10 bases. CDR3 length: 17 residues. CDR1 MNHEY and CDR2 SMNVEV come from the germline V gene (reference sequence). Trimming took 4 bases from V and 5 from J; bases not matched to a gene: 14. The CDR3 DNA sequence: TGTGCCAGCAGTTCGCGGACTCCGGGACAGGGGTCCCACGAGCAGTACTTC. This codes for CASSSRTPGQGSHEQYF.

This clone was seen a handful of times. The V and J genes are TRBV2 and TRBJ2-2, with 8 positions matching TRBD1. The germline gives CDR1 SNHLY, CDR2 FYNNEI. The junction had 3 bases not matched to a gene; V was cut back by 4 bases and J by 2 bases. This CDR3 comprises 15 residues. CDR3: CASSATGGNTGELFF. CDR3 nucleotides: TGTGCCAGCAGTGCCACAGGGGGTAACACCGGGGAGCTGTTTTTT.

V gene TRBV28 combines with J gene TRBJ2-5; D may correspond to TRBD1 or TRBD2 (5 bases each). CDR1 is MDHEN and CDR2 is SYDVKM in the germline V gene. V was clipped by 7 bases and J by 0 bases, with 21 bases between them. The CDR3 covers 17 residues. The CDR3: CASTGRGHSGYQETQYF. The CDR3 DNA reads TGTGCCAGCACAGGGAGAGGACATTCGGGGTACCAAGAGACCCAGTACTTC.

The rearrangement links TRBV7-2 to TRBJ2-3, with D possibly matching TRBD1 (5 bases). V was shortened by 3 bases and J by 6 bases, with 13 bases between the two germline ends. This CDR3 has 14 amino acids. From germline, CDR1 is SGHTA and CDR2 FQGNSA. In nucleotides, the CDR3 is TGTGCCAGCAGCTTCCAGGGCGGTGGGGATACGCAGTATTTT. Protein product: CASSFQGGGDTQYF. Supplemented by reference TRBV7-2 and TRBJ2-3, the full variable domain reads GAGVSQSPSNKVTEKGKDVELRCDPISGHTALYWYRQSLGQGLEFLIYFQGNSAPDKSGLPSDRFSAERTGGSVSTLTIQRTQQEDSAVYLCASSFQGGGDTQYFGPGTRLTVL.

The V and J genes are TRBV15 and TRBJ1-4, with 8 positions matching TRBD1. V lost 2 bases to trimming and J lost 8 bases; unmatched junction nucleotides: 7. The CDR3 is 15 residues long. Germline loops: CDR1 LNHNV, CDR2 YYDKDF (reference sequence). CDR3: CATSRRDRGLEKLFF. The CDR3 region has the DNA TGTGCCACCAGCAGAAGAGACAGGGGATTGGAAAAACTGTTTTTT.

CDR3 sequence: CASSPPGQIPGGLGTDTQYF. The CDR3 DNA follows: TGTGCCAGCAGCCCGCCGGGACAAATACCAGGGGGGTTAGGCACAGATACGCAGTATTTT. This chain connects TRBV13 to TRBJ2-3, with D possibly being TRBD1 (7 bases). The CDR3 has 20 amino acids. With 5 bases removed from V and 1 base from J, the gap between germline ends came to 28 bases. Germline V lookup: CDR1 PRHDT, CDR2 FYEKMQ (reference sequence). Supplemented by reference TRBV13 and TRBJ2-3, the full variable domain reads AAGVIQSPRHLIKEKRETATLKCYPIPRHDTVYWYQQGPGQDPQFLISFYEKMQSDKGSIPDRFSAQQFSDYHSELNMSSLELGDSALYFCASSPPGQIPGGLGTDTQYFGPGTRLTVL.

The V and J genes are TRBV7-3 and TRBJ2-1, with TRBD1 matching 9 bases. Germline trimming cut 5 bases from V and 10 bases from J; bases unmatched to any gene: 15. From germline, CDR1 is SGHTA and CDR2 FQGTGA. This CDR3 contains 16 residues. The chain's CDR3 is CASSRTSTPGQGEQFF. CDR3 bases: TGTGCCAGCAGCCGGACGAGCACCCCGGGACAGGGAGAGCAGTTCTTC.